A single T cell receptor (beta chain) is shown here with its context. Its antigen remains unidentified. Within one base of it there is no much larger clone, and no base qualities were kept. The immunoSEQ Assay, a bias-controlled multiplex PCR, was used to amplify TCRbeta CDR3 regions from genomic DNA. In the paper's pipeline: The number of nucleated cells in each sample was estimated from the amplification of reference gene primers within the assay. To quantify the absolute abundance of each unique TCRbeta CDR3 rearrangement, sequence reads were collapsed and filtered. For each sample, productive Simpson clonality was calculated by taking the square root of Simpson's diversity index across productive rearrangements. Drawn from immuneACCESS, this table holds only the in-frame rearrangements with V and J called that TCRdb kept. Clones are partly lost; checked studies trace under half to an unresolved V gene and leave the rest unexplained. V and J calls and clone size are those listed in that table; D and trimming were worked out from the DNA. The sample profile shows tens of thousands of clones; around 91% of them were found once. About 25% of the sample comes from the top ten.

The entry originates in a study of blood T cell repertoires in COVID-19 (dated by TCRdb to between 2020 and 2021). A note on the overall study: Collaborator samples came from the United States, Italy and Spain and covered acute and convalescent phases of COVID-19. A de-identified subject ID, COVID-19 status, age in years and sex were almost always included in the sample metadata. The samples were drawn from the first 160 participants of the ongoing ImmuneRACE study and from 1,254 subjects provided by 6 global collaborators. The prospective study material was composed of cDNA or gDNA derived from T cells, B-cell-depleted T cells, or PBMCs. Deeply sampled blood TCRbeta repertoires from subjects exposed to, actively infected with, or recovered from COVID-19 were included in the dataset. The repertoires were made available in a free public database intended to serve as a resource for research on the immune response to SARS-CoV-2. Where available, HLA class I and class II types were obtained from metadata supplied by the sample provider rather than from assay-based typing.

What the authors observed across the whole study: The quantity of clinical and demographic metadata differed by source and by participant and was supplied without curation.

Collaborating institutions collected whole blood in K2EDTA tubes following their own protocols. For TCRbeta analysis, collaborator samples were shipped as frozen whole blood, as isolated PBMCs, or as DNA extracted from either sample type. Sequenced sample: peripheral blood. The sequence was collected from a man in his sixties with active or convalescent COVID-19.

The CDR3: CASRGQWIYGYTF. Here is the DNA: TGTGCCAGCAGGGGACAGTGGATCTATGGCTACACCTTC. The rearrangement combines TRBV28 with TRBJ1-2; the central 7 bases match TRBD1. The germline V gene supplies CDR1 MDHEN and CDR2 SYDVKM. The CDR3 numbers 13 residues from cysteine through phenylalanine. Of all the DNA, just the CDR3 is kept, 39 bases in frame from base 1. Relative to germline, V is missing 6 bases and J is missing 4 bases, with 5 bases of the junction outside any gene match.